Here is one T cell receptor beta chain with its context. For every subset, genomic DNA was evenly distributed across several immunoSEQ plates. TCRdb's copy holds only in-frame clones and misses some; the assay was immunoSEQ multiplex PCR. The sample lists around 2.5 million clones; 93% were seen once. The CDR3 loop spans 16 amino acids. Per the germline V gene, CDR1 is MDHEN and CDR2 is SYDVKM. With 6 bases clipped from V and 3 bases from J, the junction kept 12 bases outside the gene matches. This entry is derived from a study of shared clonotypes between healthy human individuals. The sequencing sample was made of naive CD4+ T cells from PBMCs. Subset described: CD45RA+ positively selected. This clonotype was sampled from a man between 18 and 29 years old in good health. Some clones in this sample may be carry-over from other donors' samples. The V call is TRBV28, the J call TRBJ2-7; 9 bases align to TRBD1. CDR3 sequence reads: CASSPGQGTGFYEQYF. The CDR3 bases are TGTGCCAGCAGCCCGGGACAGGGAACGGGATTCTACGAGCAGTACTTC.